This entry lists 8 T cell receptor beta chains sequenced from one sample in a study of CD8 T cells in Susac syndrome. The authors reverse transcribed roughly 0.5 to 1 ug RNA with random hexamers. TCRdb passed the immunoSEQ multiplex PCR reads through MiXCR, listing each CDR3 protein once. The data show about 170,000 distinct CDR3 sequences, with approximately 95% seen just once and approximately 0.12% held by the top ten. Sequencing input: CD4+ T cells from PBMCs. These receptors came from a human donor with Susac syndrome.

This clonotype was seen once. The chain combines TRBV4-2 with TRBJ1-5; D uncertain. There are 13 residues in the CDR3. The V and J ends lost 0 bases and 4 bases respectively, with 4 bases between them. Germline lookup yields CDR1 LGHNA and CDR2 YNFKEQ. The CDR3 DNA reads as TGTGCCAGCAGCCAAGAGAAGAATCAGCCCCAGCATTTT. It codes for CASSQEKNQPQHF.

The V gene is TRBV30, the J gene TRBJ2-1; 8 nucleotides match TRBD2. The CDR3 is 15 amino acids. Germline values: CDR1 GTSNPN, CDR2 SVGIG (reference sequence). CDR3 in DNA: TGTGCGGCGGGCTTCGGGGGGGTCTCGTACAATGAGCAGTTCTTC. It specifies CAAGFGGVSYNEQFF. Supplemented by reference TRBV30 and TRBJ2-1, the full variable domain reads SQTIHQWPATLVQPVGSPLSLECTVEGTSNPNLYWYRQAAGRGLQLLFYSVGIGQISSEVPQNLSASRPQDRQFILSSKKLLLSDSGFYLCAAGFGGVSYNEQFFGPGTRLTVL.

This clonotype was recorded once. The CDR3 DNA follows: TGTGCCTGGGCGGGACAGGGGTGGCCTGAAGCTTTCTTT. Protein sequence: CAWAGQGWPEAFF. The V gene is TRBV30, the J gene TRBJ1-1, with 10 bases matching TRBD1. Germline assignment: CDR1 GTSNPN and CDR2 SVGIG (reference sequence). The CDR3 has 13 amino acids. With V trimmed by 5 bases and J by 6 bases, 6 bases remained unmatched.

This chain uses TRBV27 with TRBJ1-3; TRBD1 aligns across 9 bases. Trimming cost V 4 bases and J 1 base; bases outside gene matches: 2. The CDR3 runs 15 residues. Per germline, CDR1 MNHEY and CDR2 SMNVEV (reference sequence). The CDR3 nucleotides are TGTGCCAGCAGTTGGACAGGGGCGTCTGGAAACACCATATATTTT. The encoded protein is CASSWTGASGNTIYF.

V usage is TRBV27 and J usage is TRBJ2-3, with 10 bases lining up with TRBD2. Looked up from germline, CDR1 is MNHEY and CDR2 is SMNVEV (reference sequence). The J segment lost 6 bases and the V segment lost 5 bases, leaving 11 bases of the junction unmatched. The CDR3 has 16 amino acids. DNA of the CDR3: TGTGCCAGCAGTAGTCTAGCGGGGGTGTCCACGGATACGCAGTATTTT. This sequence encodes CASSSLAGVSTDTQYF.

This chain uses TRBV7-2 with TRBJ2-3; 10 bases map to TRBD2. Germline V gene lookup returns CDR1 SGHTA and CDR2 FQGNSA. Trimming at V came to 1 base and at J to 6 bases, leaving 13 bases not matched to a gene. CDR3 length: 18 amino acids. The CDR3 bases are TGTGCCAGCAGCTTAGGTGCAGGACCTAGCGGGGGTACGGATACGCAGTATTTT. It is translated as CASSLGAGPSGGTDTQYF.

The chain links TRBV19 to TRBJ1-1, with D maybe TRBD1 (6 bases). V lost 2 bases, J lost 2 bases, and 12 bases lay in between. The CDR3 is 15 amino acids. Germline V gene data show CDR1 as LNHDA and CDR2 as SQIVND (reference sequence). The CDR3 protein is CASSINGQLNTEAFF. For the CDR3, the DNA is TGTGCCAGTAGTATAAACGGACAGCTAAACACTGAAGCTTTCTTT.

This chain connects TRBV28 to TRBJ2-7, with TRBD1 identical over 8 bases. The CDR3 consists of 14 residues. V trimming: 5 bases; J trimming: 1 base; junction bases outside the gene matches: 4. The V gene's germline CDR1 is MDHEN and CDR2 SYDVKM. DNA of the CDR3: TGTGCCAGCAGTAATGGGGACAGGTCCTACGAGCAGTACGTC. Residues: CASSNGDRSYEQYV.